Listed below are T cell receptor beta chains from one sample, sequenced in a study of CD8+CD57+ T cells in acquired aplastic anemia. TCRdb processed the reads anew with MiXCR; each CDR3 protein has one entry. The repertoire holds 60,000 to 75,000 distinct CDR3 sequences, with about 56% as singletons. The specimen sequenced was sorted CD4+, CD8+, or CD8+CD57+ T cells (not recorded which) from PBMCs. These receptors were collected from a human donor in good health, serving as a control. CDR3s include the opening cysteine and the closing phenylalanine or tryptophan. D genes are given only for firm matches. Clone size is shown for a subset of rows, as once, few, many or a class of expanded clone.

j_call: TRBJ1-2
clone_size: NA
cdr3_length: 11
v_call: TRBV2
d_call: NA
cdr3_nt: TGTGCCACCGGGGGAGGGACCGGCTACACCTTC
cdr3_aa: CATGGGTGYTF

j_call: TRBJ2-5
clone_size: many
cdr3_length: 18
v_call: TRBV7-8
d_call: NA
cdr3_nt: TGTGCCAGCAGCTTGTTCGGAAGGAAGACACTCCGGGAAGAGACCCAGTACTTC
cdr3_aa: CASSLFGRKTLREETQYF

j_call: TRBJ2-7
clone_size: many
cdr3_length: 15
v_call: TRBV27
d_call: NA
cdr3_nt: TGTGCCAGCAGTTCTTTAGGGGCGCGGGGCGGCGAGCAGTACTTC
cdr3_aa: CASSSLGARGGEQYF

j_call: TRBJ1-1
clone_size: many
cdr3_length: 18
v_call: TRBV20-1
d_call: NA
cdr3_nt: TGCAGTGCTACCAAGGACCCGGGGGGCGTTTTGATGAACACTGAAGCTTTCTTT
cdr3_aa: CSATKDPGGVLMNTEAFF

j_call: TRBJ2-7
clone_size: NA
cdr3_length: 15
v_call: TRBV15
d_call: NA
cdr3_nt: TGTGCCACCAGCAGAGATTCGGGGGGCTACGTCGAGCAGTACTTC
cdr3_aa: CATSRDSGGYVEQYF

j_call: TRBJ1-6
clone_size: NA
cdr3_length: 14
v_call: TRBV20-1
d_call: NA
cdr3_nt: TGCAGTGCTAGAGATCTACAGGCCAATTCACCCCTCCACTTT
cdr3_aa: CSARDLQANSPLHF

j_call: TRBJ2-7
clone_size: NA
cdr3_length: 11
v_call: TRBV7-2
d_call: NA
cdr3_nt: TGTGCCAGCAGCCCCGACTACGAGCAGTACTTC
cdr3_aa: CASSPDYEQYF

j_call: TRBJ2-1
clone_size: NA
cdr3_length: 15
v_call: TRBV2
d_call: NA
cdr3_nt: TGTGCCAGCTCACCGGACAGGGAGGGTAACAATGAGCAGTTCTTC
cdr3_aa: CASSPDREGNNEQFF

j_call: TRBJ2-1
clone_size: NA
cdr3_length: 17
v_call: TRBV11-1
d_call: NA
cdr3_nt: TGTGCCAGCAGCGTTGTAGCTAGCCTAAGCTCCTACAATGAGCAGTTCTTC
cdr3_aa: CASSVVASLSSYNEQFF

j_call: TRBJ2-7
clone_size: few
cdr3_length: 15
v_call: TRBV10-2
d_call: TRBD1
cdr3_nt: TGCGCCAGCAAGCAGGACAGGGGGACCTCCTACGAGCAGTACTTC
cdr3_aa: CASKQDRGTSYEQYF

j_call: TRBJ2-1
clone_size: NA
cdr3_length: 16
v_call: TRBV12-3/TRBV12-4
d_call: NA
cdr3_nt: TGTGCCAGCAGTTTCCTAGGGGGAGGGACCTACAATGAGCAGTTCTTC
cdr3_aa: CASSFLGGGTYNEQFF

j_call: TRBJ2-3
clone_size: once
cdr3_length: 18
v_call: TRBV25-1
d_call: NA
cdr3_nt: TGTGCCAGCAGTGACCCCGGGGGCGAAGCGTCGAGCACAGATACGCAGTATTTT
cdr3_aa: CASSDPGGEASSTDTQYF

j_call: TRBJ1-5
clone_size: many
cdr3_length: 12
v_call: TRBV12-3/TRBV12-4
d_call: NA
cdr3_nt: TGTGCCAGCAGTTCCAGGAATCAGCCCCAGCATTTT
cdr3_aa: CASSSRNQPQHF

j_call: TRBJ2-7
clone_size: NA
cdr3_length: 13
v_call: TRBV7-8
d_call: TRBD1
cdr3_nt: TGTGCCAGCAGCCCCAGGGGGCGGAGCGAGCTGTACTTC
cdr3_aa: CASSPRGRSELYF

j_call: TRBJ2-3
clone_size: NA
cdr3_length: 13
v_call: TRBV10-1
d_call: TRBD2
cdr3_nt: TGCGCCAGCAGTGAGAGCTACGGGGGGGGCAAGTATTTT
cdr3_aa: CASSESYGGGKYF

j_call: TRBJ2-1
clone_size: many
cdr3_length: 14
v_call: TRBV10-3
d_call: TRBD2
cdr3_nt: TGTGCCATCAGTGGCGGGGGGGGCAACAATGAGCAGTTCTTC
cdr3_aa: CAISGGGGNNEQFF

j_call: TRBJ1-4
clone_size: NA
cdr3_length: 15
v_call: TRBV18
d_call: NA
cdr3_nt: TGTGCCAGCTCACGCTTCACCCCGGCCGAACCAAAACTGTTTTTT
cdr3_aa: CASSRFTPAEPKLFF

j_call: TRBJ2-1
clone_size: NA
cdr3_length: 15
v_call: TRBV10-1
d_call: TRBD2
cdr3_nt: TGCGCCAGCAGTCAGTCCGGGGGGGCGCTTAATGAGCAGTTCTTC
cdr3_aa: CASSQSGGALNEQFF

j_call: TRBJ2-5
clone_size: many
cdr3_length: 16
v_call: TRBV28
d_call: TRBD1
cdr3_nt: TGTGCCAGCAGTTTAAGCGGGACAGGGGCCCAAGAGACCCAGTACTTC
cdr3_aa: CASSLSGTGAQETQYF

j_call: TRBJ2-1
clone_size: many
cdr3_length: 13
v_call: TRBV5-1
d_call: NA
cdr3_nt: TGCGCCAGCAGCTTGGCCTCACAGCCCGAGCAGTTCTTC
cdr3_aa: CASSLASQPEQFF

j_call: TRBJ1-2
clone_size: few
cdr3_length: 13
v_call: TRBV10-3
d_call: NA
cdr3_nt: TGTGCCATCAGTGAGCGCAGCCTCTATGGCTACACCTTC
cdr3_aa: CAISERSLYGYTF

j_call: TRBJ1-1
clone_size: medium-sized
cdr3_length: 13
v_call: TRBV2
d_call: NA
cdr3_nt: TGTGCCAGCAGACCCTCGGGGAACCCTGAAGCTTTCTTT
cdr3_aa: CASRPSGNPEAFF

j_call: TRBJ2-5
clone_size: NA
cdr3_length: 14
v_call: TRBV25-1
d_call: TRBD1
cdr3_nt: TGTGCCACCCTGGACAGGGGGCGAGGAGAGACCCAGTACTTC
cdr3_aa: CATLDRGRGETQYF

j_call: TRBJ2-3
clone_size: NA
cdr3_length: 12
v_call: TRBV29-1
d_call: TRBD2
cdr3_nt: TGCAGCGTTGCGGGAGGTCGGGATACGCAGTATTTT
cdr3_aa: CSVAGGRDTQYF

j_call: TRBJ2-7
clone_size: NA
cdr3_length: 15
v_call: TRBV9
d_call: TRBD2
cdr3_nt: TGTGCCAGCAGCGTAGGTAGCGGGAGTTCCCACGAGCAGTACTTC
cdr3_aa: CASSVGSGSSHEQYF

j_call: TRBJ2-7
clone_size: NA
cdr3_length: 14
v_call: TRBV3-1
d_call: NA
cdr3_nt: TGCGCCAGCAGCCAAGAGGCGGGAAGCTACGAGCAGTACTTC
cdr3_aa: CASSQEAGSYEQYF

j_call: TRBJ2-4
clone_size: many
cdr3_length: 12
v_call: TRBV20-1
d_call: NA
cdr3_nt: TGCAGTGCTAGAGATTACCGAAACATTCAGTACTTC
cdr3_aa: CSARDYRNIQYF

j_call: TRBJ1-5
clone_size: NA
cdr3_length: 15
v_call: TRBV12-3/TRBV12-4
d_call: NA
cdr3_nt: TGTGCCAGCTCTACGGGCAGGTCCGGCAATCAGCCCCAGCATTTT
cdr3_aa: CASSTGRSGNQPQHF

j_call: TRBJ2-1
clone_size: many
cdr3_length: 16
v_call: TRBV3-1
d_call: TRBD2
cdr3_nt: TGTGCCAGCAGCCTCCGACTAGCGGGAGCCTACAATGAGCAGTTCTTC
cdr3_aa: CASSLRLAGAYNEQFF

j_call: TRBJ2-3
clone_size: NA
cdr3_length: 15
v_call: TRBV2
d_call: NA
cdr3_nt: TGTGCCAGCAGTGAAGATAGCGGTGGCACAGATACGCAGTATTTT
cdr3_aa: CASSEDSGGTDTQYF

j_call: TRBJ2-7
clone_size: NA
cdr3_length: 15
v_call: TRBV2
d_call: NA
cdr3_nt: TGTGCCAGCAGTGATGAGGCGGGGACGTTCTACGAGCAGTACTTC
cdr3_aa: CASSDEAGTFYEQYF

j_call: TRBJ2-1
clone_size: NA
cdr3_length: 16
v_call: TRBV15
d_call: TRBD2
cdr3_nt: TGTGCCACCAGCAGAGAGTATGGACTAGCGAACAATGAGCAGTTCTTC
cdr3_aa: CATSREYGLANNEQFF

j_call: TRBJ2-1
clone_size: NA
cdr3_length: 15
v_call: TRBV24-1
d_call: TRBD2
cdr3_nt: TGTGCCACCCAAAGCCTAGCGGGAGACACCAATGAGCAGTTCTTC
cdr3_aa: CATQSLAGDTNEQFF

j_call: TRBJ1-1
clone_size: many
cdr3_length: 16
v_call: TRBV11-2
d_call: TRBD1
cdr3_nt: TGTGCCAGCAGGAAACCAGGGGGGGGAAAAAACACTGAAGCTTTCTTT
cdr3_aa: CASRKPGGGKNTEAFF

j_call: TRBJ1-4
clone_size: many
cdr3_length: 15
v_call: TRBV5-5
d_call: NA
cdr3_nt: TGTGCCAGCAGCTTGGTGGGAGCAACTAATGAAAAACTGTTTTTT
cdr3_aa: CASSLVGATNEKLFF

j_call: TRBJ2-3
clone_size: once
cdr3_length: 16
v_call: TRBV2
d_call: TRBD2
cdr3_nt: TGTGCCAGCAGTGGCCTGACTAGCGGGTCCACAGATACGCAGTATTTT
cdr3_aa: CASSGLTSGSTDTQYF

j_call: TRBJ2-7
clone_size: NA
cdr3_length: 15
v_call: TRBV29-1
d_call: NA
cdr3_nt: TGCAGCGTTGAAGAAGGACAATCCGGAAGCTACGAGCAGTACTTC
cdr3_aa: CSVEEGQSGSYEQYF

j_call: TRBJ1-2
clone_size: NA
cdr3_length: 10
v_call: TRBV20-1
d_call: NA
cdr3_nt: TGCAGTGCTAGAGATGTGGGTAACACCTTC
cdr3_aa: CSARDVGNTF

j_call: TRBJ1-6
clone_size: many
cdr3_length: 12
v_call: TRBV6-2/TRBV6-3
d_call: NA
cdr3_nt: TGTGCCAGCAGCCCCATTAATTCACCCCTCCACTTT
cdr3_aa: CASSPINSPLHF

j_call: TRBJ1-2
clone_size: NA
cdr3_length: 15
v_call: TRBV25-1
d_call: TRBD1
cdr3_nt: TGTGCCAGCAGTGAACAGGGGGTTGGTGACTATGGCTACACCTTC
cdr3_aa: CASSEQGVGDYGYTF

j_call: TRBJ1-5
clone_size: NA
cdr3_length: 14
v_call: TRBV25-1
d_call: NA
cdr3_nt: TGTGCCAGCAGTGAATCAGGGTTTGGGCAGCCCCAGCATTTT
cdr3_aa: CASSESGFGQPQHF

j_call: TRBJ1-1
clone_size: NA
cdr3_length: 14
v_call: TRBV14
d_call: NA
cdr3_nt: TGTGTTAGCAGCCGGGGGAGTTTGGGCACTGAAGCTTTCTTT
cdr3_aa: CVSSRGSLGTEAFF

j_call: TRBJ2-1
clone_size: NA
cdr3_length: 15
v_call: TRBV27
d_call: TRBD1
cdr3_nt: TGTGCCAGCAGTTTACCTCGGCAGGGGGCCGGTGAGCAGTTCTTC
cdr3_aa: CASSLPRQGAGEQFF

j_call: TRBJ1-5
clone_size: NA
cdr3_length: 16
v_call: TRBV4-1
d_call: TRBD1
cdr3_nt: TGCGCCAGCAGCCAAGACGCGACAGGGGCCTTTCAGCCCCAGCATTTT
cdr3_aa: CASSQDATGAFQPQHF

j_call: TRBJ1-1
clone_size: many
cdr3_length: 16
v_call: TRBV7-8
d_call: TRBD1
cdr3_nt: TGTGCCAGCAGCATCCACATGACAGGGCTGAACACTGAAGCTTTCTTT
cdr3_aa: CASSIHMTGLNTEAFF

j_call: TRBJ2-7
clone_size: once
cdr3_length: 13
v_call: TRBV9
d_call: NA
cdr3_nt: TGTGCCAGCAGCGGGGGCCATCCCTACGAGCAGTACTTC
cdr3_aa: CASSGGHPYEQYF

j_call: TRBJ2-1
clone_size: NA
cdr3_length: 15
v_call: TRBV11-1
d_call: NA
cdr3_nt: TGTGCCAGCAGCTTATTTGGAGGGCGACACAATGAGCAGTTCTTC
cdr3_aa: CASSLFGGRHNEQFF

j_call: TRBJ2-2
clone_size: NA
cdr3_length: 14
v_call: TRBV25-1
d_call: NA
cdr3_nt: TGTGCCAGCAGTGCCGGGACCAACACCGGGGAGCTGTTTTTT
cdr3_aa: CASSAGTNTGELFF

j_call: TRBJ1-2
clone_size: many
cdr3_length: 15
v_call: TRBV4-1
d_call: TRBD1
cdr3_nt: TGCGCCAGCAGCCACAGACAGGGGATCCCCTATGGCTACACCTTC
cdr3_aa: CASSHRQGIPYGYTF

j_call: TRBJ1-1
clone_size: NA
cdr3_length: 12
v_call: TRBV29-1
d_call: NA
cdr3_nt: TGCAGCGGGACCGGGCCGAACACTGAAGCTTTCTTT
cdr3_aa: CSGTGPNTEAFF

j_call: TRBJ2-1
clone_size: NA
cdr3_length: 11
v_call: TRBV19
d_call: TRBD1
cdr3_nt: TGTGCCAACAGGGGTCACAATGAGCAGTTCTTC
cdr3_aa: CANRGHNEQFF

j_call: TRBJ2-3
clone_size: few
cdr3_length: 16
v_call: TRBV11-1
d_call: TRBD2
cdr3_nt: TGTGCCAGCAGCGCTAGCGGGAGGCAAACCACAGATACGCAGTATTTT
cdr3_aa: CASSASGRQTTDTQYF

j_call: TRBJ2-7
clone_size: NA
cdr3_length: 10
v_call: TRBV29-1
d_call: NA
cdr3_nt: TGCAGCGTTGGCGATTACGAGCAGTACTTC
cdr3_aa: CSVGDYEQYF